This T cell receptor (beta chain) was sequenced in a study of technical replicates of blood from a few donors. The data were produced by immunoSEQ multiplex PCR, yet TCRdb's version contains in-frame clones alone and is incomplete. The table lists approximately 94,000 clones, roughly 95% of them singletons. V was trimmed by 5 bases and J by 8 bases, leaving 18 bases between them. The CDR3 totals 15 residues. The germline gives CDR1 LNHDA, CDR2 SQIVND (reference sequence). Material for sequencing was T cells isolated from PBMCs. The chain uses TRBV19 and TRBJ2-2, with D possibly TRBD1 on 5 matching bases. This TCR derives from a human donor in good health. CDR3 sequence (DNA): TGTGCCAGTAGTTCCAGAGCAGGGATTGGAGGGGAGCTGTTTTTT. Translation gives CASSSRAGIGGELFF.